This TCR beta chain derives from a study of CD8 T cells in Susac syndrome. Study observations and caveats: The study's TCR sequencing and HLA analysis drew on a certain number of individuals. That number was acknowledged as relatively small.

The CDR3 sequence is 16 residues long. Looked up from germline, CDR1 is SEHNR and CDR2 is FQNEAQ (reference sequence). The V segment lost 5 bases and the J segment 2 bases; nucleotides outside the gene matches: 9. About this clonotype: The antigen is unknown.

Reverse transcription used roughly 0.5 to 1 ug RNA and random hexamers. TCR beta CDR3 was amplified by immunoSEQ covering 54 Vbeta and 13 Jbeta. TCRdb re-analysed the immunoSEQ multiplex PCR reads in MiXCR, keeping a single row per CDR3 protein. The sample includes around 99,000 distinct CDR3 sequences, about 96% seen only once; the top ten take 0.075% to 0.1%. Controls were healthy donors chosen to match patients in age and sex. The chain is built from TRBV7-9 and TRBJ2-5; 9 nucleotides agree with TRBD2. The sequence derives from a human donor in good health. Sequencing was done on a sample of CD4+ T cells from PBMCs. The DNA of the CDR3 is TGTGCCAGCAGCCGGGGAGCGGGGGGCTCACAAGAGACCCAGTACTTC. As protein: CASSRGAGGSQETQYF.